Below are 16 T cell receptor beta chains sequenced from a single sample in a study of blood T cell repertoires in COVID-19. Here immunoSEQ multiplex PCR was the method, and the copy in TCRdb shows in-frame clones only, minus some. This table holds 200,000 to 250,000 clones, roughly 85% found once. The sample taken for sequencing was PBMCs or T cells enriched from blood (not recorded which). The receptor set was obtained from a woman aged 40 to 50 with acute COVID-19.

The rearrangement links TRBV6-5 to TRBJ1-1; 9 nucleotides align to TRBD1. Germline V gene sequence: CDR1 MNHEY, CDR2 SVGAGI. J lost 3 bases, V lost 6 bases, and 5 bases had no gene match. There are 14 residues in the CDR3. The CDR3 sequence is CASRMDRGYTEAFF. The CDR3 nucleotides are TGTGCCAGCAGAATGGACAGGGGTTACACTGAAGCTTTCTTT.

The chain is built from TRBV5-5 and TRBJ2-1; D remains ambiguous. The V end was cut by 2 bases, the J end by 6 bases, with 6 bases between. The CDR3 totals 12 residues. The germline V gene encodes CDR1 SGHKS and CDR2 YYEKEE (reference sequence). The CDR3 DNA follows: TGTGCCAGCAGCTTAAATATCAATGAGCAGTTCTTC. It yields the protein CASSLNINEQFF. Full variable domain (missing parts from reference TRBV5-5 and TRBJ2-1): DAGVTQSPTHLIKTRGQQVTLRCSPISGHKSVSWYQQVLGQGPQFIFQYYEKEERGRGNFPDRFSARQFPNYSSELNVNALLLGDSALYLCASSLNINEQFFGPGTRLTVL.

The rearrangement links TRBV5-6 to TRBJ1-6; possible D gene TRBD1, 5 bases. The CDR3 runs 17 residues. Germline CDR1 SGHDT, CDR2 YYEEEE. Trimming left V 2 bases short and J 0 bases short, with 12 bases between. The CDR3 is CASSLGATSSYNSPLHF. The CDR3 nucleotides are TGTGCCAGCAGCTTAGGGGCCACGAGCTCCTATAATTCACCCCTCCACTTT.

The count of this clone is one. The CDR3: CASSKEGGCSNEKLFF. Written as DNA, the CDR3 is TGTGCCAGCAGCAAAGAGGGGGGGTGCAGTAATGAAAAACTGTTTTTT. V gene TRBV21-1 combines with J gene TRBJ1-4. TRBV21-1 is shown as a pseudogene. There are 16 residues in the CDR3.

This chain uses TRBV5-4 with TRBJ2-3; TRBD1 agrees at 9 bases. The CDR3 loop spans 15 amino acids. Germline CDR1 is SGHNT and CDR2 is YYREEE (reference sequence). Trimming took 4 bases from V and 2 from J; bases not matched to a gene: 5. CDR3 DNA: TGTGCCAGCAGCATCCGGGACAGGGCCACAGATACGCAGTATTTT. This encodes CASSIRDRATDTQYF.

This chain's CDR3 is CASSETQGVRNQPQHF. CDR3 sequence (DNA): TGTGCCAGCAGTGAAACACAGGGGGTAAGAAATCAGCCCCAGCATTTT. This sequence joins TRBV6-1 and TRBJ1-5, with 8 positions matching TRBD1. Trimming at V came to 2 bases and at J to 4 bases, leaving 7 bases not matched to a gene. The germline V gene has CDR1 MNHNS and CDR2 SASEGT. The CDR3 runs to 16 residues.

The chain's CDR3 is CAWNPGKDYGYTF. The CDR3 region has the DNA TGTGCCTGGAATCCGGGAAAGGACTATGGCTACACCTTC. The chain employs TRBV30 and TRBJ1-2; D not resolved. Trimming took 4 bases from V and 3 from J, leaving 12 bases between them. This CDR3 comprises 13 residues. In germline, CDR1 is GTSNPN, CDR2 SVGIG (reference sequence).

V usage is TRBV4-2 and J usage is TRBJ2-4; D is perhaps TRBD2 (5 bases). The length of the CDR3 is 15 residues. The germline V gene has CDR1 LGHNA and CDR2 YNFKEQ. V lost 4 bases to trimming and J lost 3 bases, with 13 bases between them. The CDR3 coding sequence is TGTGCCAGCAGCCCGGACTCCCGGGACAAAAACATTCAGTACTTC. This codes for CASSPDSRDKNIQYF.

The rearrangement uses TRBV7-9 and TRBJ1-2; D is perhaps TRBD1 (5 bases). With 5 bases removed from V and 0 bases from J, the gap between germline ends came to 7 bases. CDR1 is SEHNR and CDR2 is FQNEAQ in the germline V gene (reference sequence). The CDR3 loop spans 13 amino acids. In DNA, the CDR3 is TGTGCCAGCAGCACGACAGCTAACTATGGCTACACCTTC. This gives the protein CASSTTANYGYTF.

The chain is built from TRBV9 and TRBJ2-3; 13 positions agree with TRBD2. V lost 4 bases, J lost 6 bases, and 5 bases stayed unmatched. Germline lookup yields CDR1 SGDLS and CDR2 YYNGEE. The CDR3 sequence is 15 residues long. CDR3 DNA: TGTGCCAGCAGCCAACGGGGACTAGCGGGGGATACGCAGTATTTT. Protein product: CASSQRGLAGDTQYF.

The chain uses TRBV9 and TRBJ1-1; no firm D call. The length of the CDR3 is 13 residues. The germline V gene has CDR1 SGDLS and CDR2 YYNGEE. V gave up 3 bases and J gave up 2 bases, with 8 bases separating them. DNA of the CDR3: TGTGCCAGCAGCGCCCGAAGCAACACTGAAGCTTTCTTT. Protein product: CASSARSNTEAFF.

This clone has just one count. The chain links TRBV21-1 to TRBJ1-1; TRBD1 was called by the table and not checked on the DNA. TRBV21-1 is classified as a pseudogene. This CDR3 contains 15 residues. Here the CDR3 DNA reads TGTGCCAGCAGCAAAGCGGGCAGGGCATCGACTGAAGCTTTCTTT. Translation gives CASSKAGRASTEAFF.

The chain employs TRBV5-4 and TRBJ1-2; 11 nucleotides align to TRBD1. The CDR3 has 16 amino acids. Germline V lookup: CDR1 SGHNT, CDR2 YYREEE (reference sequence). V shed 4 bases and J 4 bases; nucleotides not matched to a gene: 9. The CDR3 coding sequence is TGTGCCAGCAGCCCAGCGGGACAGGGGGTTCCCTATGGCTACACCTTC. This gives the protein CASSPAGQGVPYGYTF.

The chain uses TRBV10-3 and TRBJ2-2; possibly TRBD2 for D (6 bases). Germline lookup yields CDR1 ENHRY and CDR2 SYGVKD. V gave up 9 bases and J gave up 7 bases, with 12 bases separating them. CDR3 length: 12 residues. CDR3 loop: CAMGLPDGELFF. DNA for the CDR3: TGTGCCATGGGACTCCCGGACGGGGAGCTGTTTTTT.

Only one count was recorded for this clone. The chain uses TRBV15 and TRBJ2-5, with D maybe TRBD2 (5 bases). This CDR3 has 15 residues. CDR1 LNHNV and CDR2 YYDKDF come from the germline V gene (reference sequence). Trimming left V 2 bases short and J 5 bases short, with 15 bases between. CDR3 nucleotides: TGTGCCACCAGCAGACCCAAACGGGGTCCGGAGACCCAGTACTTC. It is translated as CATSRPKRGPETQYF.

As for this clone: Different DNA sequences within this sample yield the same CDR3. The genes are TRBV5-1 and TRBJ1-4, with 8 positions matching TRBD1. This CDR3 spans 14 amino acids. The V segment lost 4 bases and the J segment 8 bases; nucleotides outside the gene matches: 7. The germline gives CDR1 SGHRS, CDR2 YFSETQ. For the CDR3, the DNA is TGCGCCAGCAGCCTAGGGACAGGCGGCGAAAAACTGTTTTTT. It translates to CASSLGTGGEKLFF.